The rows below give T cell receptor beta chains drawn from one sample of a study of blood T cell repertoires in COVID-19. The method was immunoSEQ multiplex PCR; TCRdb's version includes in-frame clones alone and lacks a portion of them. The repertoire holds 91,000 or so clones, with just under 90% as singletons. Sequencing was carried out using peripheral blood. The receptor set was obtained from a human donor in a cohort sampled during active COVID-19. The CDR3 runs from the conserved cysteine through the conserved F or W. A D gene is named only where the DNA matches it firmly. The size entry is marked missing in some rows and otherwise reads once, few, many or a size class.

- TRBD1 TRBJ1-6 TRBV27 TGTGCCAGCAGTCCCTACAGGGGCCTGGTAAGCTCCTATAATTCACCCCTCCACTTT CASSPYRGLVSSYNSPLHF
- TRBD2 TRBJ2-5 TRBV24-1 TGTGCCACCAGTGACTACCCTGGCGGGAGGGCCGAGAAGACCCAGTACTTC CATSDYPGGRAEKTQYF
- - TRBJ2-2 TRBV5-1 TGCGCCAGCAGCTTGGATTGGGGGGTTAACACCGGGGAGCTGTTTTTT CASSLDWGVNTGELFF
- - TRBJ1-1 TRBV29-1 TGCAGCGTTGCGGTGAATGAAGCTTTCTTT CSVAVNEAFF
few - TRBJ1-3 TRBV6-1 TGTGCCAGCAGTGAAGGTCTGTTCTCTGGAAACACCATATATTTT CASSEGLFSGNTIYF
- TRBD1 TRBJ2-7 TRBV28 TGTGCCAGCAGTTCCCCGGGACAGTTCAACGAGCAGTACTTC CASSSPGQFNEQYF
- TRBD2 TRBJ2-1 TRBV27 TGTGCCAGCAGTTCTCAGGGACTAGCGGGAGCATTCGAGCAGTTCTTC CASSSQGLAGAFEQFF
few - TRBJ2-7 TRBV30 TGTGCCTGGAGTTCCAGGGGTAGGGACGAGCAGTACTTC CAWSSRGRDEQYF
- TRBD1 TRBJ1-1 TRBV6-7 TGTGCCAGCACCCTGGACAGGGCGAGTCGGACTGAAGCTTTCTTT CASTLDRASRTEAFF
- TRBD1 TRBJ1-5 TRBV28 TGTGCCAGCAGTTGGACAGGGGGCAATCAGCCCCAGCATTTT CASSWTGGNQPQHF
- - TRBJ1-6 TRBV27 TGTGCCAGCAGGTTATTCGATAATTCACCCCTCCACTTT CASRLFDNSPLHF
- - TRBJ1-5 TRBV6-1 TGTGCCAGCAGTGATCAGGGGTGGCAGCCCCAGCATTTT CASSDQGWQPQHF
- TRBD1 TRBJ1-2 TRBV6-5 TGTGCCAGCAGTTACGCAATGACAGGGGGCTGGGGCTACACCTTC CASSYAMTGGWGYTF
- TRBD1 TRBJ2-3 TRBV29-1 TGCAGCGTTGTGGGCCGGGACAGGGTTTCAGATACGCAGTATTTT CSVVGRDRVSDTQYF
- - TRBJ1-2 TRBV18 TGTGCCAGCTCCCCCCGCCAAGCCCAAGAGCGCTACACCTTC CASSPRQAQERYTF
- - TRBJ1-5 TRBV12-3/TRBV12-4 TGTGCCAGCAGTCTCGATCAGCCCCAGCATTTT CASSLDQPQHF
- TRBD2 TRBJ2-3 TRBV28 TGTGCCAGCAGTTTACCACCGGGACTAGCGGGCGGGTTGACAGATACGCAGTATTTT CASSLPPGLAGGLTDTQYF
- TRBD2 TRBJ2-1 TRBV11-2 TGTGCCAGCAGCTTAGACCCGGACGGGCTAGCGGCCTACAATGAGCAGTTCTTC CASSLDPDGLAAYNEQFF
medium-sized TRBD1 TRBJ2-3 TRBV10-1 TGCGCCAGCAGTGAGGGCGGGACAGGGGCAGATACGCAGTATTTT CASSEGGTGADTQYF
- - TRBJ2-1 TRBV30 TGTGCCTGGAGAAGCGGCTCCTACAATGAGCAGTTCTTC CAWRSGSYNEQFF
- - TRBJ1-1 TRBV6-5 TGTGCCAGCAGTAGAAAAACTGGACGGGAGGTTGGCGCTTTCTTT CASSRKTGREVGAFF
- - TRBJ2-2 TRBV7-9 TGTGCCAGCAGCTTATTGAAGTGGGGGGACAACACCGGGGAGCTGTTTTTT CASSLLKWGDNTGELFF
- TRBD2 TRBJ2-1 TRBV9 TGTGCCAGCAGCGAAGGCCTAGCGGGATACAATGAGCAGTTCTTC CASSEGLAGYNEQFF
- TRBD2 TRBJ2-7 TRBV19 TGTGCCAGTAGCCCCTGGCGGACTAGCAGCGCCTACGAGCAGTACTTC CASSPWRTSSAYEQYF
- - TRBJ2-1 TRBV27 TGTGCCAGCAGCCCCGACCGTTTAAATCCAGGGGGGCATGAGCAGTTCTTC CASSPDRLNPGGHEQFF
- - TRBJ2-1 TRBV10-3 TGTGCCATCAGTAGCACGACGCAGGGGTCTTACAATGAGCAGTTCTTC CAISSTTQGSYNEQFF
- TRBD1 TRBJ1-2 TRBV19 TGTGCCAGTAGGAACAGGGGGCAGGGGGGCGATGGCTACACCTTC CASRNRGQGGDGYTF
- - TRBJ1-1 TRBV11-3 TGTGCCAGCAGCTTAAGTCTAGACACTGAAGCTTTCTTT CASSLSLDTEAFF
- TRBD1 TRBJ1-3 TRBV30 TGTGCCTGGAGTGCAGGGGGCTCTGGAAACACCATATATTTT CAWSAGGSGNTIYF
- TRBD2 TRBJ2-1 TRBV5-5 TGTGCCAGCACCCGGACTAGCGGGGGGGGCAATGAGCAGTTCTTC CASTRTSGGGNEQFF
- TRBD1 TRBJ2-7 TRBV4-1 TGCGCCAGCAGCCAACACCTCCGGGACAGGACGGACTACGAGCAGTACTTC CASSQHLRDRTDYEQYF
once - TRBJ2-1 TRBV10-2 TGCGCCAGCAGTAAAGAGGGGGGACAGCTTACGCCCAGCTCCTACAATGAGCAGTTCTTC CASSKEGGQLTPSSYNEQFF
- - TRBJ1-4 TRBV20-1 TGCAGTGCTAGTGGGAGGAGTGGTAATGAAAAACTGTTTTTT CSASGRSGNEKLFF
- TRBD1 TRBJ2-7 TRBV7-2 TGTGCCAGCAGCACCGGGACAGGGCGGGCCTACGAGCAGTACTTC CASSTGTGRAYEQYF
few TRBD1 TRBJ2-7 TRBV7-9 TGTGCCAGCAGCTTAGGACAGGGGAACTACGAGCAGTACTTC CASSLGQGNYEQYF
- - TRBJ2-3 TRBV19 TGTGCCAGTAGTATAGCTCTAGCGTGGGCAGATACGCAGTATTTT CASSIALAWADTQYF
- TRBD2 TRBJ2-2 TRBV9 TGTGCCAGCAGCGTAGGTCTAGCGGGCGGGCTTTCGAACACCGGGGAGCTGTTTTTT CASSVGLAGGLSNTGELFF
- - TRBJ1-2 TRBV2 TGTGCCAGCAGTTCTTCAGGATCATATGGCTACACCTTC CASSSSGSYGYTF
- TRBD2 TRBJ2-5 TRBV9 TGTGCCAGCAGCCATAGCGGGGGGGTCCTCCAAGAGACCCAGTACTTC CASSHSGGVLQETQYF
- TRBD1 TRBJ2-7 TRBV5-1 TGCGCCAGCAGCTTGTCCGGGACAGGGTACACCTACGAGCAGTACTTC CASSLSGTGYTYEQYF
- - TRBJ1-1 TRBV29-1 TGCAGCGTTCTTTTGAACACTGAAGCTTTCTTT CSVLLNTEAFF
- TRBD1 TRBJ2-5 TRBV19 TGTGCCAGTAGCCAAAACGGACAGGGCGGGGAGACCCAGTACTTC CASSQNGQGGETQYF
- TRBD2 TRBJ2-3 TRBV5-4 TGTGCCAGCAGCGGGGGGACTAGTCATGGCACAGATACGCAGTATTTT CASSGGTSHGTDTQYF
- - TRBJ1-1 TRBV3-1/TRBV3-2 TGTGCCAGCAGCCAAGGTCAGGGGAACACTGAAGCTTTCTTT CASSQGQGNTEAFF
- - TRBJ2-6 TRBV19 TGTGCCAGTAACGGGCAGGGCTCGGGCGGGGCCAACGTCCTGACTTTC CASNGQGSGGANVLTF
once - TRBJ2-7 TRBV4-3 TGCGCCAGCAGCCAAGCAACAGGGATCGGGACCTACGAGCAGTACTTC CASSQATGIGTYEQYF
- TRBD2 TRBJ2-7 TRBV6-5 TGTGCCAGCAGTTACGGTAGGAGCGGGAGTTACGAGCAGTACTTC CASSYGRSGSYEQYF
- - TRBJ2-1 TRBV9 TGTGCCAGCAGCGTTACAGGAAGCTATGAGCAGTTCTTC CASSVTGSYEQFF
- TRBD2 TRBJ2-1 TRBV14 TGTGCCAGCAGCCCAGCGGGACGGACTTTTTTCAATGAGCAGTTCTTC CASSPAGRTFFNEQFF
- TRBD1 TRBJ2-1 TRBV9 TGTGCCAGCAGCTCACAGGGGACCGGCAATGAGCAGTTCTTC CASSSQGTGNEQFF
- - TRBJ2-3 TRBV11-3 TGTGCCAGCAGCCTAAATATAAGAGATACGCAGTATTTT CASSLNIRDTQYF
- TRBD2 TRBJ2-1 TRBV11-2 TGTGCCAGCAGCTTAGGGACTAGCAGCTATGAGCAGTTCTTC CASSLGTSSYEQFF
- TRBD1 TRBJ2-7 TRBV18 TGTGCCAGCTCACCGAGGGGGCCCTACGAGCAGTACTTC CASSPRGPYEQYF
few TRBD2 TRBJ2-1 TRBV7-3 TGTGCCAGCAGCTTAAGCGGGGGCAATGAGCAGTTCTTC CASSLSGGNEQFF
once - TRBJ2-1 TRBV27 TGTGCCAGCAGTTATTCTAGCAGGAATGAGCAGTTCTTC CASSYSSRNEQFF
- TRBD2 TRBJ2-2 TRBV3-1/TRBV3-2 TGTGCCAGCAGCCCCCTTGGAGCGGGGGCCCCCACCGGGGAGCTGTTTTTT CASSPLGAGAPTGELFF
- - TRBJ2-5 TRBV24-1 TGTGCCACCAGTGACCGCCGGGACTTCCAAGAGACCCAGTACTTC CATSDRRDFQETQYF
- TRBD1 TRBJ1-3 TRBV6-5 TGTGCCACAGGACAGGGAAGGTCTGGAAACACCATATATTTT CATGQGRSGNTIYF
- TRBD1 TRBJ1-2 TRBV9 TGTGCCAGCAGCCCTGGACAGGGAGATGGCTACACCTTC CASSPGQGDGYTF